This T cell receptor beta chain was captured in a study of blood T cells in healthy people across ages. Overall study: Through template switching, about one barcoded beta molecule was captured per two T cells, as measured in model experiments.

A J-beta primer mix and a sample-barcoded 5' primer were used in a second PCR of roughly 7 to 12 cycles. A 12-random-nucleotide template-switch adaptor tagged each cDNA molecule. TCRdb reanalysed the 5' RACE reads using MiXCR and keeps one entry per CDR3 protein. The table lists approximately 940,000 distinct CDR3 sequences, around 49% of them singletons. The sample providers were healthy Caucasian people from Russia, aged roughly 6 to 90. To note about this clonotype: The junction departs from germline at one end; a sequencing error may be responsible.

CDR1 is KGHDR, CDR2 SFDVKD, per germline. CDR3 length: 13 amino acids. This chain links TRBV24-1 with TRBJ2-7, with D hard to call. The clonotype was recovered from a man aged 30 to 45 in good health. Sequencing was performed on blood. The CDR3: CATGDSEPREQYF. For the CDR3, the DNA is TGTGCCACCGGTGATTCCGAACCGCGCGAGCAGTACTTC.